This T cell receptor beta chain originates from a study of T cell responses to AZD1222 COVID-19 vaccine. The V gene's germline CDR1 is KGHDR and CDR2 SFDVKD. This CDR3 has 15 residues. Trimming left V 3 bases short and J 0 bases short, with 10 bases between. Produced via immunoSEQ multiplex PCR; TCRdb's table is partial and in-frame only. The table lists over 150,000 clones, about 88% of them singletons. The source was peripheral blood, collected on day 0 of AZD1222 vaccination. This clonotype originated in an adult in good health. This rearrangement joins TRBV24-1 to TRBJ1-2, with a possible D match to TRBD1 (6 bases). DNA for the CDR3: TGTGCCACCAGTGATGGGACAAAAGCTAACTATGGCTACACCTTC. It translates to CATSDGTKANYGYTF.